The sequence of this TCR beta chain was determined in a study of PD-1 blockade in classical Hodgkin lymphoma. Every patient relapsed after autologous stem cell transplantation, and brentuximab vedotin exposure varied. Best response was recorded as complete response, partial response or progressive disease. Only in-frame clones appear in the TCRdb table, and some are missing; sequencing was by immunoSEQ multiplex PCR. The sample holds 25,000 to 40,000 clones; roughly 80% are singletons and the top ten take approximately 35%. On this clone itself: The antigen is not known.

V lost 3 bases to trimming and J lost 1 base; unmatched junction nucleotides: 2. CDR1 SGHRS and CDR2 YFSETQ come from the germline V gene. The length of the CDR3 is 14 residues. Whole-study findings and limits: Those achieving complete response showed baseline diversity like newly diagnosed patients. The study reported lower baseline TCR diversity in newly diagnosed patients than in healthy donors. Patients starting nivolumab less than 1 year after ASCT had lower diversity and were excluded from later analyses.

The chain combines TRBV5-1 with TRBJ2-5; 8 nucleotides align to TRBD2. This specimen was peripheral blood mononuclear cells (PBMCs), taken at baseline. The TCR originated in a human donor with classical Hodgkin lymphoma. CDR3 protein: CASSYGLAQETQYF. In nucleotides, the CDR3 is TGCGCCAGCAGCTACGGACTAGCCCAAGAGACCCAGTACTTC.